The clone carrying this T cell receptor beta chain was detected a few times. Its antigen is currently unknown. This sample was included in a study of early T cells in non-severe SARS-CoV-2 infection. Overall study context: With bulk RNA from unsorted whole blood as input, sequencing yielded unpaired chains. Findings and limits, study-wide: Matching against VDJdb likely underestimated virus-specific expansions, favoring anti-spike CD8.

Trimming took 1 base from V and 6 from J; bases not matched to a gene: 8. This CDR3 has 16 residues. Germline V CDR1 and CDR2: SEHNR, FQNEAQ (reference sequence). The protocol attached unique molecular identifiers to individual cDNA molecules. TCRdb analysed the 5' RACE reads with MiXCR anew, one entry per CDR3 protein. The table lists 87,000 or so distinct CDR3 sequences, 12% to 15% of them singletons. V usage is TRBV7-9 and J usage is TRBJ2-3, with 9 bases matching TRBD2. Material for sequencing was whole blood. The sequence was collected from an adult who was a healthcare worker with PCR-confirmed SARS-CoV-2 infection or an uninfected control (not recorded which). CDR3 coding DNA: TGTGCCAGCAGCTTAGGACCTGCGGGGGGGCCTGATACGCAGTATTTT. Residues: CASSLGPAGGPDTQYF. The variable domain in full, completed from reference TRBV7-9 and TRBJ2-3, reads DTGVSQNPRHKITKRGQNVTFRCDPISEHNRLYWYRQTLGQGPEFLTYFQNEAQLEKSRLLSDRFSAERPKGSFSTLEIQRTEQGDSAMYLCASSLGPAGGPDTQYFGPGTRLTVL.